This T cell receptor beta chain was found in a study of blood T cell repertoires in COVID-19. Across the study: T cells, B-cell-depleted T cells, or PBMCs supplied cDNA or gDNA.

Germline V CDR1 and CDR2: SGHVS, FQNEAQ. The V gene end was trimmed by 5 bases and the J gene end by 3 bases; junction bases not matched to a gene: 4. This CDR3 spans 14 amino acids. Sequenced by immunoSEQ multiplex PCR; TCRdb stores in-frame clones only, minus some. The sample consists of roughly 410,000 clones, approximately 89% of them appearing once. The sequence derives from a woman between 55 and 75 years old with COVID-19, enrolled during active disease. Sequencing was done on a sample of peripheral blood. The chain has TRBV7-8 and TRBJ1-5; 7 positions agree with TRBD1. DNA for the CDR3: TGTGCCAGCAGCCTACAGGGGCTCAATCAGCCCCAGCATTTT. It yields the protein CASSLQGLNQPQHF.